Below, one T cell receptor beta chain is given with its context. The data originate from a study of regulatory T cells in long-lasting Graves disease. Relying on iRepertoire HTBI primers and Arm-PCR of CDR3 regions, the team built TCR beta libraries. A single record per CDR3 protein comes from TCRdb applying MiXCR to the multiplex PCR reads. The sample has under 700,000 distinct CDR3 sequences; about 15% are singletons. Time point denoted: newly diagnosed GD, antithyroid drugs for less than 3 months. RNA extracted from PBMCs served as the sequencing template. The same sample was also studied in work on T cells in Graves' hyperthyroidism and ophthalmopathy.

The origin of this receptor is a woman aged 35-60 years with Graves disease. The sample in question was peripheral blood mononuclear cells (PBMCs), obtained at new diagnosis, from a patient treated with antithyroid drugs.

The CDR3, as DNA: TGTGCCAGCAGCGTAGGAGGTATAGATACGCAGTATTTT. This translates into CASSVGGIDTQYF. The rearrangement joins TRBV9 to TRBJ2-3; D call uncertain. V lost 0 bases and J 5 bases, leaving 7 bases between the germline ends. CDR1 is SGDLS, CDR2 YYNGEE, per germline. This CDR3 is 13 amino acids long.